Listed below are T cell receptor beta chains from one sample, sequenced in a study of type 1 regulatory T cells. TCRdb recomputed calls from the reads with MiXCR, one row per CDR3 protein. Of 65,000 to 80,000 distinct CDR3 sequences in the sample, less than 25% were seen once. Antigens of these TCRs are unknown. Sequencing input: cultured type 1 regulatory T (Tr1) cells, either the whole culture or a sorted fraction (not recorded which). These receptors were obtained from a human donor in good health. CDR3s include the opening cysteine and the closing phenylalanine or tryptophan. The D gene is left open where the match is weak. Clone size is stated in some rows and not others, as once, few, many or a class when expanded.

V	size	J	D	CDR3	DNA
TRBV12-3/TRBV12-4	-	TRBJ2-7	-	CASSLGLGYEQYF	TGTGCCAGCAGTTTAGGCTTAGGCTACGAGCAGTACTTC
TRBV5-1	many	TRBJ2-1	TRBD2	CASSDAGGSYNEQFF	TGCGCCAGCAGCGATGCGGGAGGCTCCTACAATGAGCAGTTCTTC
TRBV24-1	-	TRBJ2-5	-	CATSDKTSFQETQYF	TGTGCCACCAGTGATAAGACTAGTTTCCAAGAGACCCAGTACTTC
TRBV5-1	-	TRBJ1-2	TRBD1	CASSQDPGGYGYTF	TGCGCCAGCAGCCAGGATCCAGGGGGCTATGGCTACACCTTC
TRBV18	many	TRBJ1-2	-	CASSPGARANYGYTF	TGTGCCAGCTCACCCGGGGCGCGAGCTAACTATGGCTACACCTTC
TRBV7-8	-	TRBJ1-2	TRBD1	CASSPDRAYGYTF	TGTGCCAGCAGCCCCGACAGGGCCTATGGCTACACCTTC
TRBV5-5	-	TRBJ2-7	TRBD2	CASSSLADPLLTYEQYF	TGTGCCAGCAGCTCACTAGCGGACCCACTCTTAACCTACGAGCAGTACTTC
TRBV20-1	-	TRBJ1-3	-	CSASTRGSGNTIYF	TGCAGTGCTAGCACAAGGGGCTCTGGAAACACCATATATTTT
TRBV29-1	many	TRBJ2-5	-	CSVLTSWETQYF	TGCAGCGTTCTAACTAGCTGGGAGACCCAGTACTTC
TRBV7-2	-	TRBJ2-3	-	CATSPLGRTDTQYF	TGTGCCACCTCCCCTCTAGGACGCACAGATACGCAGTATTTT
TRBV5-5	-	TRBJ2-1	-	CASSLARYNEQFF	TGTGCCAGCAGCTTAGCGCGGTACAATGAGCAGTTCTTC
TRBV27	few	TRBJ1-5	-	CASSFQVGGNQPQHF	TGTGCCAGCAGTTTTCAGGTAGGGGGCAATCAGCCCCAGCATTTT
TRBV7-2	few	TRBJ1-1	-	CASSLGREHTEAFF	TGTGCCAGCAGCTTAGGCAGGGAGCACACTGAAGCTTTCTTT
TRBV12-3/TRBV12-4	few	TRBJ2-3	TRBD2	CASSRTSGIAQYF	TGTGCCAGCAGCCGGACTAGCGGGATCGCGCAGTATTTT
TRBV3-1	-	TRBJ2-7	-	CASGQEPRSYEQYF	TGTGCCAGCGGCCAGGAGCCTAGATCCTACGAGCAGTACTTC
TRBV3-1	few	TRBJ1-2	TRBD1	CASSQSTGMDGYTF	TGTGCCAGCAGCCAATCGACAGGGATGGATGGCTACACCTTC
TRBV5-1	-	TRBJ2-1	TRBD2	CASTGTSGYNEQFF	TGCGCCAGTACGGGGACTAGCGGTTACAATGAGCAGTTCTTC
TRBV28	-	TRBJ2-7	TRBD2	CASIFSGNSYEQYF	TGTGCCAGCATTTTTAGCGGGAACTCCTACGAGCAGTACTTC
TRBV20-1	few	TRBJ2-7	-	CSIGLANYEQYF	TGCAGTATAGGACTCGCTAACTACGAGCAGTACTTC
TRBV12-3/TRBV12-4	-	TRBJ1-3	-	CASSFSSDAGPGNTIYF	TGTGCCAGCAGTTTTTCCTCGGATGCAGGGCCTGGAAACACCATATATTTT
TRBV27	-	TRBJ2-1	-	CASSFYEQFF	TGTGCCAGCAGTTTTTATGAGCAGTTCTTC
TRBV5-1	-	TRBJ2-5	-	CASSFLQETQYF	TGCGCCAGCAGCTTTTTGCAAGAGACCCAGTACTTC